A selection of T cell receptor beta chains follows, all from one sample in a study of T cells in Graves' hyperthyroidism and ophthalmopathy. One entry per CDR3 protein results from TCRdb running MiXCR on the multiplex PCR reads. The table includes approximately 560,000 distinct CDR3 sequences, 35% to 55% detected once. Source material: peripheral blood or thyroid tissue (not recorded which). Receptors originate from a young woman with Graves' hyperthyroidism. The CDR3 runs from the conserved cysteine through the conserved F or W. A D gene is named only where the DNA matches it firmly. Some rows have no size entry. The others give once, few or many, or a class for an expanded clone.

>TRBV6-6|TRBJ1-5|14|NA|few
CASSYRQGGQPQHF
TGTGCCAGCAGTTATCGGCAGGGAGGCCAGCCCCAGCATTTT
>TRBV7-9|TRBJ1-1|15|NA|NA
CASSGLTGGRSEAFF
TGTGCCAGCAGCGGTCTGACCGGGGGAAGGAGTGAAGCTTTCTTT
>TRBV2|TRBJ1-2|15|NA|NA
CASSYPQGYGYGYTF
TGTGCCAGCAGTTACCCACAGGGTTACGGCTATGGCTACACCTTC
>TRBV2|TRBJ1-5|14|NA|NA
CASGIEGSNQPQHF
TGTGCCAGCGGGATAGAGGGAAGCAATCAGCCCCAGCATTTT
>TRBV7-6|TRBJ1-3|15|NA|NA
CASSSARGSGNTIYF
TGTGCCAGCAGCTCCGCGCGGGGATCTGGAAACACCATATATTTT
>TRBV12-3/TRBV12-4|TRBJ2-5|16|TRBD2|NA
CASSSPKREGQETQYF
TGTGCCAGCAGTTCGCCGAAGCGGGAGGGCCAAGAGACCCAGTACTTC
>TRBV7-2|TRBJ1-3|17|NA|NA
CASSLIDKINSGNTIYF
TGTGCCAGCAGCCTAATTGACAAGATCAACTCTGGAAACACCATATATTTT
>TRBV19|TRBJ2-6|17|NA|few
CASSIRGGTLGANVLTF
TGTGCCAGTAGTATACGAGGGGGGACCCTTGGAGCCAACGTCCTGACTTTC
>TRBV6-5|TRBJ1-1|15|NA|NA
CASSLVLRPNTEAFF
TGTGCCAGCAGTTTAGTGCTCAGACCGAACACTGAAGCTTTCTTT
>TRBV11-1|TRBJ2-3|17|TRBD2|NA
CASSDRVREVVTDTQYF
TGTGCCAGCAGCGACAGAGTGCGGGAGGTAGTCACAGATACGCAGTATTTT
>TRBV7-9|TRBJ2-2|16|NA|few
CASSTTTRGNTGELFF
TGTGCCAGCAGCACGACGACTAGGGGGAACACCGGGGAGCTGTTTTTT
>TRBV20-1|TRBJ2-7|13|TRBD2|few
CSAQTAGLYEQYF
TGCAGTGCCCAGACAGCGGGGCTTTACGAGCAGTACTTC
>TRBV29-1|TRBJ1-2|12|NA|once
CSVEDTIYGYTF
TGCAGCGTTGAGGACACAATTTATGGCTACACCTTC
>TRBV12-3/TRBV12-4|TRBJ1-4|13|NA|few
CASSLSAVEKLFF
TGTGCCAGCAGCCTAAGTGCAGTCGAAAAACTGTTTTTT
>TRBV11-2|TRBJ1-1|14|NA|NA
CASSAQVLDTEAFF
TGTGCCAGCAGCGCTCAGGTTTTAGACACTGAAGCTTTCTTT
>TRBV7-9|TRBJ1-6|14|TRBD1|many
CASSVQGLNSPLHF
TGTGCCAGCAGCGTACAGGGGCTTAATTCACCCCTCCACTTT
>TRBV29-1|TRBJ2-7|14|TRBD1|many
CSVLRGYDSYEQYF
TGCAGCGTTCTCAGGGGGTACGACTCCTACGAGCAGTACTTC